This T cell receptor beta chain emerged from a study of blood T cell repertoires in COVID-19. Study as a whole: The study drew acute and convalescent COVID-19 samples from the United States, Italy and Spain. The analysed material was cDNA or gDNA that came from T cells, B-cell-depleted T cells, or PBMCs.

The CDR3 totals 16 residues. The V end lost 5 bases, the J end lost 6 bases, and 19 bases lay between the germline ends. Germline CDR1 is PRHDT and CDR2 is FYEKMQ (reference sequence). In the original analysis: Quantification of nucleated cells was approximated via reference gene primer amplification. Using immunoSEQ multiplex PCR, the repertoire was profiled, and TCRdb retains in-frame clones only, with some absent. That table furnishes V, J and clone size, whereas the DNA furnished D and trimming. The data hold around 220,000 clones, with roughly nine tenths observed a single time. This receptor was taken from a woman aged 50 to 60 with acute or convalescent COVID-19. Sample: peripheral blood. The chain carries TRBV13 and TRBJ2-2, with D perhaps TRBD1 (5 bases). The CDR3 sequence is CASSPTTTVPAGELFF. In nucleotides, the CDR3 is TGTGCCAGCAGCCCGACCACGACAGTCCCCGCCGGGGAGCTGTTTTTT.